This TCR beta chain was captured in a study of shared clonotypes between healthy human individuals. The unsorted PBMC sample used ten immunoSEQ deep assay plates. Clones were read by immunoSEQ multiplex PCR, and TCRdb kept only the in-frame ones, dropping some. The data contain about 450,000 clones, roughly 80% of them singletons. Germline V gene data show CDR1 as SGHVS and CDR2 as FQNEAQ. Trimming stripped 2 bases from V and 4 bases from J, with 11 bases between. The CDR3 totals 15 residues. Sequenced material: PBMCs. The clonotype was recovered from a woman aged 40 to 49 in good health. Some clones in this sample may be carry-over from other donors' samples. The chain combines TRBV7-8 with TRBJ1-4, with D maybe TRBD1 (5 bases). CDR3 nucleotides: TGTGCCAGCAGCTTACTGGGGCGGAGTAATGAAAAACTGTTTTTT. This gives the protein CASSLLGRSNEKLFF.